Below, 31 T cell receptor beta chains from the same sample are listed, as sequenced in a study of T cells in Graves' hyperthyroidism and ophthalmopathy. What was amplified from RNA transcripts were TCR beta CDR3 regions. TCR CDR3 regions were first amplified by RT-PCR with HTBI primers. One entry per CDR3 protein, called by TCRdb with MiXCR from the multiplex PCR reads. The sample consists of 210,000 or so distinct CDR3 sequences, 17% of them appearing once. Sequencing was performed on blood. These receptors originate from a man aged 50-60 years with Graves' hyperthyroidism.

This clonotype occurred many times. The chain links TRBV12-3 or TRBV12-4 to TRBJ2-1, with 7 bases lining up with TRBD2. The ends lost 4 bases at V and 10 bases at J; junction bases unmatched: 10. CDR3 length: 14 residues. CDR3 sequence (DNA): TGTGCCAGCAGTTCTAATGAAGCGGGAAAAGAGCAGTTCTTC. Its protein product is CASSSNEAGKEQFF.

This clonotype has a handful of counts. V gene TRBV9 combines with J gene TRBJ1-2, with D perhaps TRBD1 (6 bases). Germline V gene sequence: CDR1 SGDLS, CDR2 YYNGEE. Trimming took off 4 bases at V and 4 bases at J, with 14 bases between the two ends. This CDR3 has 14 residues. The CDR3 DNA reads TGTGCCAGCAGCTCTCGACAGGAGAGCTATGGCTACACCTTC. This codes for CASSSRQESYGYTF.

This clonotype was observed a few times. The CDR3 here is CAISEDRANTEAFF. The CDR3 DNA reads as TGTGCCATCAGTGAGGACCGGGCGAACACTGAAGCTTTCTTT. The chain is built from TRBV10-3 and TRBJ1-1; D not certain. Germline CDR1 is ENHRY and CDR2 is SYGVKD. Trimming shortened V by 2 bases and J by 1 base, and 8 bases separated the two germline ends. This CDR3 spans 14 amino acids.

This clonotype came up a few times. J is TRBJ2-7 and V is TRBV27; TRBD2 aligns across 9 bases. The CDR3 length is 14 residues. Looked up from germline, CDR1 is MNHEY and CDR2 is SMNVEV (reference sequence). V lost 6 bases to trimming and J lost 7 bases; unmatched junction nucleotides: 10. The CDR3 is CASRIAGASTEQYF. In DNA form, the CDR3 reads TGTGCCAGCAGAATAGCGGGGGCCTCTACGGAGCAGTACTTC.

The chain has TRBV15 and TRBJ2-1; no clear D. V was shortened by 6 bases and J by 8 bases, with 11 bases between the two germline ends. This CDR3 has 12 amino acids. In germline, CDR1 is LNHNV, CDR2 YYDKDF (reference sequence). In DNA form, the CDR3 reads TGTGCCACCAGGGGCCGGGTCGATGAGCAGTTCTTC. As protein: CATRGRVDEQFF.

Of note for this clonotype: A clone one base away is much larger, so this may be a read error. The rearrangement joins TRBV12-3 or TRBV12-4 to TRBJ1-4, with 8 bases aligning to TRBD1. This CDR3 has 18 residues. The CDR3 nucleotides read TGTGCCAGCAGACCCCAATCTGGCAGGGGGCCGTACGGGGAAAAACTGTCTTTT. Translated: CASRPQSGRGPYGEKLSF.

This clonotype was detected a few times. The chain employs TRBV30 and TRBJ1-3; D might be TRBD1 (6 bases). Germline assignment: CDR1 GTSNPN and CDR2 SVGIG (reference sequence). V lost 0 bases to trimming and J lost 1 base, with 7 bases between them. This CDR3 contains 14 residues. The CDR3 sequence: CAWSVGGSGNTIYF. DNA for the CDR3: TGTGCCTGGAGTGTAGGGGGTTCTGGAAACACCATATATTTT.

This clonotype was counted many times. The genes are TRBV11-2 and TRBJ1-6; a possible D gene is TRBD1 (5 bases). CDR3 length equals 16 residues. V gave up 1 base and J gave up 5 bases, with 12 bases separating them. Germline V gene data show CDR1 as SGHAT and CDR2 as FQNNGV. CDR3 amino acids: CASSLVGGSDNSPLHF. The CDR3 DNA follows: TGTGCCAGCAGCTTAGTTGGGGGGTCGGATAATTCACCCCTCCACTTT.

In its sample, this clonotype was seen many times. The chain carries TRBV7-2 and TRBJ1-5, with D perhaps matching TRBD1 (5 bases). Germline V CDR1 and CDR2: SGHTA, FQGNSA. This CDR3 comprises 13 residues. The V and J ends lost 5 bases and 7 bases respectively, with 12 bases between them. CDR3 DNA: TGTGCCAGCAGCCCCGGGAGGGGACAGCCCCAGCATTTT. Protein: CASSPGRGQPQHF.

This clonotype was counted many times. The chain uses TRBV3-1 and TRBJ1-3, with TRBD1 matching over 7 bases. Germline CDR1 LGHDT, CDR2 YNNKEL (reference sequence). This CDR3 comprises 14 residues. Trimming took 6 bases from V and 1 from J; bases not matched to a gene: 3. CDR3 DNA sequence: TGTGCCAGCAGGACGACAGGGTCTGGAAACACCATATATTTT. Protein: CASRTTGSGNTIYF.

This clonotype was detected many times. CDR3: CSALQGTRDYGYTF. DNA for the CDR3: TGCAGTGCACTCCAGGGGACGCGCGACTATGGCTACACCTTC. The rearrangement uses TRBV20-1 and TRBJ1-2; maybe TRBD1 (6 bases). This CDR3 is built from 14 residues. V lost 6 bases to trimming and J lost 3 bases, with 17 bases between them. Germline values: CDR1 DFQATT, CDR2 SNEGSKA (reference sequence).

This clonotype was observed a few times. The V call is TRBV4-1, the J call TRBJ2-2; D uncertain. Germline CDR1 reads MGHRA; CDR2 reads YSYEKL. The CDR3 totals 14 residues. The V end lost 1 base, the J end lost 1 base, and 4 bases lay between the germline ends. The CDR3 loop is CASSQVLNTGELFF. In DNA form, the CDR3 reads TGCGCCAGCAGCCAAGTCTTGAACACCGGGGAGCTGTTTTTT.

The chain combines TRBV15 with TRBJ2-3; D may be TRBD2 (6 bases). V lost 1 base, J lost 3 bases, and 11 bases lay in between. The CDR3 has 15 residues. Germline V gene lookup returns CDR1 LNHNV and CDR2 YYDKDF (reference sequence). DNA of the CDR3: TGTGCCACCAGCAGAGGGACTGGGGGGACAGATACGCAGTATTTT. This codes for CATSRGTGGTDTQYF.

This clonotype has more than one count but fewer than ten. This chain connects TRBV6-1 to TRBJ2-2; a possible D gene is TRBD1 (5 bases). Trimming stripped 5 bases from V and 6 bases from J, with 16 bases between. The germline V gene has CDR1 MNHNS and CDR2 SASEGT. This CDR3 region has 15 residues. The CDR3 sequence is CASSFDSGSAGELFF. The DNA for the CDR3 is TGTGCCAGCAGTTTCGACAGTGGAAGCGCCGGGGAGCTGTTTTTT.

This clonotype turned up a few times. The rearrangement joins TRBV24-1 to TRBJ1-2; the D gene is possibly TRBD1 (5 bases). This CDR3 has 14 residues. Germline V gene data show CDR1 as KGHDR and CDR2 as SFDVKD. Trimming took 3 bases from V and 5 from J, leaving 12 bases between them. The CDR3 DNA follows: TGTGCCACCAGTGATAGGGGATATAGGTATGGCTACACCTTC. It translates to CATSDRGYRYGYTF.

This clonotype was observed many times. The V gene is TRBV7-9, the J gene TRBJ2-7; D may be TRBD1 (6 bases). V shed 1 base and J shed 0 bases, with 13 bases lying between them. The CDR3 length is 16 residues. Per germline, CDR1 SEHNR and CDR2 FQNEAQ (reference sequence). This CDR3 is CASSLVRLGGSYEQYF. CDR3 DNA sequence: TGTGCCAGCAGCTTAGTCCGTCTAGGGGGCTCCTACGAGCAGTACTTC.

The V call is TRBV29-1, the J call TRBJ1-1, with 8 bases fitting TRBD1. The CDR3 contains 15 residues. V lost 3 bases and J lost 0; bases outside the gene matches: 6. Per germline, CDR1 SQVTM and CDR2 ANQGSEA. The CDR3 coding sequence is TGCAGCGTTGAGGGGACAGGTACTATGAACACTGAAGCTTTCTTT. Translating gives CSVEGTGTMNTEAFF.

This clonotype occurred a few times. V is TRBV6-1 and J is TRBJ1-1, with 8 bases identical to TRBD1. The V segment lost 4 bases and the J segment 7 bases; nucleotides outside the gene matches: 8. Germline V CDR1 and CDR2: MNHNS, SASEGT. The CDR3 consists of 14 residues. This CDR3 reads CASSAPGGAGEAFF. The CDR3 DNA follows: TGTGCCAGCAGTGCCCCAGGGGGCGCAGGTGAAGCTTTCTTT.

This clonotype has a count of ten or more. The gene calls are TRBV20-1 and TRBJ1-3, with D uncertain. The CDR3 loop spans 12 amino acids. Looked up from germline, CDR1 is DFQATT and CDR2 is SNEGSKA (reference sequence). Trimming removed 6 bases from V and 3 bases from J, with 9 bases in between. CDR3 in DNA: TGCAGTGCCCCGGACCGTGGAAACACCATATATTTT. This sequence encodes CSAPDRGNTIYF.

This chain joins TRBV27 and TRBJ2-1; 9 bases fit TRBD2. The CDR3 is 16 amino acids. The V gene's germline CDR1 is MNHEY and CDR2 SMNVEV (reference sequence). With 2 bases clipped from V and 6 bases from J, the junction kept 8 bases outside the gene matches. The CDR3 region is CASSLRLAGRGNEQFF. The CDR3 coding sequence is TGTGCCAGCAGTTTACGTCTAGCGGGAAGAGGCAATGAGCAGTTCTTC.

This clonotype has ten or more counts. The chain is built from TRBV28 and TRBJ1-5; 9 bases map to TRBD1. Trimming removed 6 bases from V and 7 bases from J; junction bases left unmatched: 7. The germline CDR1 and CDR2 sequences are MDHEN and SYDVKM. This CDR3 comprises 14 residues. The CDR3 spells CASSSGTGNQPQHF. The CDR3 DNA is TGTGCCAGCAGCTCCGGGACAGGGAACCAGCCCCAGCATTTT.

The table lists this clonotype with many counts. The chain combines TRBV18 with TRBJ2-3, with D perhaps TRBD2 (5 bases). CDR3 length: 12 residues. CDR1 and CDR2 (germline): KGHSH, LQKENI. V was trimmed by 6 bases and J by 4 bases, leaving 8 bases between them. CDR3 bases: TGTGCCAGCTCCCGAGGGCCAGATACGCAGTATTTT. Translated, it gives CASSRGPDTQYF.

This clonotype was observed a single time. The J gene is TRBJ2-7, the V gene TRBV2; D unresolved. CDR3 length equals 13 residues. Looked up from germline, CDR1 is SNHLY and CDR2 is FYNNEI. V lost 5 bases and J lost 6, with 14 bases in between. The CDR3 sequence: CASSYPNGVEQYF. In nucleotides, the CDR3 is TGTGCCAGCAGTTACCCGAACGGAGTCGAGCAGTACTTC.

This clonotype came up many times. V is TRBV2 and J is TRBJ2-7; tentatively, D is TRBD2 (5 bases). Germline assignment: CDR1 SNHLY and CDR2 FYNNEI. The germline V and J ends were trimmed by 5 bases and 4 bases, with 9 bases remaining between them. The CDR3 sequence is 12 residues long. The CDR3 protein is CASSYSAYEQYF. The CDR3 DNA reads as TGTGCCAGCAGTTATAGCGCTTACGAGCAGTACTTC. The full variable domain, rest sourced from reference TRBV2 and TRBJ2-7, is EPEVTQTPSHQVTQMGQEVILRCVPISNHLYFYWYRQILGQKVEFLVSFYNNEISEKSEIFDDQFSVERPDGSNFTLKIRSTKLEDSAMYFCASSYSAYEQYFGPGTRLTVT.

This clonotype has at least ten counts. The rearrangement uses TRBV18 and TRBJ2-7, with 7 bases aligning to TRBD2. This CDR3 has 14 residues. The germline CDR1 and CDR2 sequences are KGHSH and LQKENI. V was pared by 0 bases and J by 6 bases, with 5 bases of the junction left unmatched. The CDR3 coding sequence is TGTGCCAGCTCACCACCGGCTTCGGGAGGCGAGCAGTACTTC. Encoded protein: CASSPPASGGEQYF.

This chain joins TRBV30 and TRBJ2-4; 11 bases are shared with TRBD1. V lost 2 bases, J lost 0 bases, and 12 bases stayed unmatched. From germline, CDR1 is GTSNPN and CDR2 SVGIG (reference sequence). The CDR3 has 19 residues. CDR3 residues: CAWSTKDRGRLLAKNIQYF. The CDR3 nucleotides read TGTGCCTGGAGTACTAAGGACAGGGGGCGCTTACTAGCCAAAAACATTCAGTACTTC.

This clonotype has at least ten counts. This rearrangement joins TRBV2 to TRBJ2-2, with TRBD2 matching over 10 bases. Germline CDR1 and CDR2: SNHLY and FYNNEI. V shed 4 bases, J shed 6 bases, and the junction held 8 bases outside the gene matches. The CDR3 extends over 16 amino acids. Written as DNA, the CDR3 is TGTGCCAGCAGTGGAGGACTAGCGGCTTTGTCCGGGGAGCTGTTTTTT. Residues: CASSGGLAALSGELFF. The entire variable domain, with the rest obtained from reference TRBV2 and TRBJ2-2, is as follows: EPEVTQTPSHQVTQMGQEVILRCVPISNHLYFYWYRQILGQKVEFLVSFYNNEISEKSEIFDDQFSVERPDGSNFTLKIRSTKLEDSAMYFCASSGGLAALSGELFFGEGSRLTVL.

On this clonotype itself: It may be a read error: a sequence one base away is much more abundant. This sequence joins TRBV10-3 and TRBJ2-7, with TRBD1 identical over 10 bases. The J call may be faulty, since TRBJ2-1 better matches the DNA end. Germline CDR1 reads ENHRY; CDR2 reads SYGVKD. This CDR3 spans 16 amino acids. As DNA, the CDR3 is TGTGCCATCAGTGAGTCGGGGACAGGGGTCCCCTACGAGCAGTTCTTC. Its protein is CAISESGTGVPYEQFF.

This clonotype was counted many times. The chain links TRBV30 to TRBJ1-1; tentative D call: TRBD1 (5 bases). Germline-derived CDR1 and CDR2 are GTSNPN and SVGIG (reference sequence). The V end was cut by 3 bases, the J end by 11 bases, with 13 bases between. The CDR3 totals 11 residues. Written as DNA, the CDR3 is TGTGCCTGGAGCCGGGGTTGGGACGCTTTCTTT. Residues: CAWSRGWDAFF. The whole variable domain, filled in from reference TRBV30 and TRBJ1-1, reads SQTIHQWPATLVQPVGSPLSLECTVEGTSNPNLYWYRQAAGRGLQLLFYSVGIGQISSEVPQNLSASRPQDRQFILSSKKLLLSDSGFYLCAWSRGWDAFFGQGTRLTVV.

V gene TRBV6-2 or TRBV6-3 combines with J gene TRBJ2-1; D gene uncertain. V lost 0 bases to trimming and J lost 0 bases, with 12 bases between them. Germline assignment: CDR1 MNHEY and CDR2 SVGEGT. The CDR3 runs 17 residues. The CDR3, as DNA: TGTGCCAGCAGTTACTCCATACTGGCAGACTCCTACAATGAGCAGTTCTTC. Protein: CASSYSILADSYNEQFF.

Turning to this clonotype: A read error is possible here, since a much larger clone lies one base away. The chain links TRBV27 to TRBJ2-1, with 8 bases identical to TRBD2. Trimming took 8 bases from V and 4 from J; bases not matched to a gene: 10. This CDR3 is 15 amino acids long. Looked up from germline, CDR1 is MNHEY and CDR2 is SMNVEV (reference sequence). The CDR3 reads CASGSAGVGYNEQFF. CDR3 nucleotide sequence: TGTGCCAGCGGTTCAGCGGGAGTCGGGTACAATGAGCAGTTCTTC.